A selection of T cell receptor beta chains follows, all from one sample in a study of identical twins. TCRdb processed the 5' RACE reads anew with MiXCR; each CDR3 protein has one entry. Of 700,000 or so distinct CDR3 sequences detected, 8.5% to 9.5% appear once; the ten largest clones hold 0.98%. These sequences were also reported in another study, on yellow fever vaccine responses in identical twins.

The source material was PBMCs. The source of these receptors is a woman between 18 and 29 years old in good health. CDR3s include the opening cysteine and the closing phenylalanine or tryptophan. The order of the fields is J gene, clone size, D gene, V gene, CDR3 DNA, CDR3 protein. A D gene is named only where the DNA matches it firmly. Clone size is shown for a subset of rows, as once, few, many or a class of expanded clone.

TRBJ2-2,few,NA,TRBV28,TGTGCCAGCGATAGGAGGGCAGACACCGGGGAGCTGTTTTTT,CASDRRADTGELFF
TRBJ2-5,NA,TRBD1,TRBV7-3,TGTGCCAGCAGCTTAATGGACAGGGGAGGAGAGACCCAGTACTTC,CASSLMDRGGETQYF
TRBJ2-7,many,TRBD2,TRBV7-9,TGTGCCAGCAGGTTAACCTCGGGACTAGCGGGTGGCGCCGAGCAGTACTTC,CASRLTSGLAGGAEQYF
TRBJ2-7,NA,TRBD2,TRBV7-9,TGTGCCAGCGGGAGGGGAACCGCGGCACAGTCCTACGAGCAGTACTTC,CASGRGTAAQSYEQYF
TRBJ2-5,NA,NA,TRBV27,TGTGCCAGCAGTCCATACTTAGGGGTTACGGAGACCCAGTACTTC,CASSPYLGVTETQYF
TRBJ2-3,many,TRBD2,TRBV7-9,TGTGCCAGCAGCGCTCTGGGACTAGCGGTTACAGATACGCAGTATTTT,CASSALGLAVTDTQYF
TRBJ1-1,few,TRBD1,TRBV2,TGTGCCAGCAGTGAGAGGCAGGGGGACACTGAAGCTTTCTTT,CASSERQGDTEAFF
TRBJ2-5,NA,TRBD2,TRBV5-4,TGTGCCAGCAGCGGAATAGCGGGGGGTGGGGAGACCCAGTACTTC,CASSGIAGGGETQYF
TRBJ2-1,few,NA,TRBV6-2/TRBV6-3,TGTGCCAGCAGCTCCCCCTCGTTTAGCTCCTACAATGAGCAGTTCTTC,CASSSPSFSSYNEQFF
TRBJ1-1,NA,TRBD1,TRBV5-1,TGCGCCAGCAGCTTGGGGGACAGGGTCACTGAAGCTTTCTTT,CASSLGDRVTEAFF
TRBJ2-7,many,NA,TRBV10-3,TGTGCCATCAGTGACCGGGACTCCTACGAGCAGTACTTC,CAISDRDSYEQYF
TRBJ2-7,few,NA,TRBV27,NA,CASSTSTRVYEQYF
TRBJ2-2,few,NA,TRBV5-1,TGCGCCAGCAGCTTGCGGCGGGGCCCGAACACCGGGGAGCTGTTTTTT,CASSLRRGPNTGELFF
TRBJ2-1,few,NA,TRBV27,TGTGCCAGCAGTTTATCTTTGACAGGGAGGATGATCAATGAGCAGTTCTTC,CASSLSLTGRMINEQFF
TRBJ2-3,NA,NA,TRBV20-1,TGCAGTGCTAGCGGGGCCTCTAGCAGGTCCACAGATACGCAGTATTTT,CSASGASSRSTDTQYF
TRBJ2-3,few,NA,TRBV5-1,TGCGCCAGCAGCTCCCGGGCCGGGGAGTTCCTGGGAACCACAGATACGCAGTATTTT,CASSSRAGEFLGTTDTQYF
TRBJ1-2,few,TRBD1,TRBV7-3,TGTGCCAGCAGCTCGACAGGGGCTAACTATGGCTACACCTTC,CASSSTGANYGYTF
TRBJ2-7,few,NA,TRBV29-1,TGCAGCGTTGAGACAGCCTTCGAGCAGTACTTC,CSVETAFEQYF
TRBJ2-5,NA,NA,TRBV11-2,TGTGCCAGCAGCTCCACCCTGGGGGAAGAGACCCAGTACTTC,CASSSTLGEETQYF
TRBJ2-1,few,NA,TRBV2,TGTGCCACGGCTCCCTACTCCTACAATGAGCAGTTCTTC,CATAPYSYNEQFF
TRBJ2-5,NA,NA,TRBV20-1,TGCAGTCCCCGCCTGGGCGGGGAAGAGACCCAGTACTTC,CSPRLGGEETQYF
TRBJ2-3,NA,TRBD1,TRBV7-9,TGTGCCAGCAGCCCAAATCCCCGGGACAGGGGGACAGATACGCAGTATTTT,CASSPNPRDRGTDTQYF
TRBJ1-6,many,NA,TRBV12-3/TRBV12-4,TGTGCCAGCAGTTATCGGACAGATAATTCACCCCTCCACTTT,CASSYRTDNSPLHF
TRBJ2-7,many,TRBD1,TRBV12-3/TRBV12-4,TGTGCCAGCAGTTTATTGGGACAGGCCTACGAGCAGTACTTC,CASSLLGQAYEQYF
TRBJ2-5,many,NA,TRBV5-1,TGCGCCAGCAGCTTGGTATTGAAAGAGACCCAGTACTTC,CASSLVLKETQYF